A single sample gave rise to the 22 T cell receptor beta chains below, sequenced in a study of T cell responses to AZD1222 COVID-19 vaccine. Measured with immunoSEQ multiplex PCR; TCRdb has only the in-frame clones, and not every one. The sample has 150,000 or so clones; 80% to 90% are singletons. The sequences come from peripheral blood, collected on day 0 of AZD1222 vaccination. The receptors stem from an adult in good health.

The genes are TRBV10-3 and TRBJ2-3, with 9 bases matching TRBD1. Germline loops: CDR1 ENHRY, CDR2 SYGVKD. V was pared by 6 bases and J by 1 base, with 5 bases of the junction left unmatched. The CDR3 has 15 residues. CDR3 sequence reads: CAIRGTGFGTDTQYF. For the CDR3, the DNA is TGTGCCATCAGAGGGACAGGGTTCGGCACAGATACGCAGTATTTT.

The rearrangement uses TRBV7-2 and TRBJ2-6; D unclear. This CDR3 comprises 17 residues. V lost 0 bases, J lost 0 bases, and 9 bases lay in between. Looked up from germline, CDR1 is SGHTA and CDR2 is FQGNSA. In DNA form, the CDR3 reads TGTGCCAGCAGCTTAGCTCTAGGGCGCTCTGGGGCCAACGTCCTGACTTTC. It is translated as CASSLALGRSGANVLTF. Full variable domain (missing parts from reference TRBV7-2 and TRBJ2-6): GAGVSQSPSNKVTEKGKDVELRCDPISGHTALYWYRQSLGQGLEFLIYFQGNSAPDKSGLPSDRFSAERTGGSVSTLTIQRTQQEDSAVYLCASSLALGRSGANVLTFGAGSRLTVL.

The CDR3 spells CASSVQGILLGHQPQHF. The CDR3 nucleotides are TGTGCCAGCAGTGTTCAGGGAATCCTTCTGGGGCATCAGCCCCAGCATTTT. The rearrangement uses TRBV2 and TRBJ1-5; D is perhaps TRBD1 (5 bases). V was cut by 4 bases and J by 5 bases, with 21 bases left in between. The CDR3 sequence is 17 residues long. Germline V gives CDR1 SNHLY, CDR2 FYNNEI.

The chain recombines TRBV10-3 with TRBJ2-3; tentative D call: TRBD2 (6 bases). In germline, CDR1 is ENHRY, CDR2 SYGVKD. The CDR3 loop spans 15 amino acids. Trimming removed 3 bases from V and 2 bases from J, with 12 bases in between. CDR3 nucleotide sequence: TGTGCCATCAGTGATTCGGGAGCCGCCACAGATACGCAGTATTTT. Translated: CAISDSGAATDTQYF.

With respect to this clone: Mismatch with germline at one junction end may stem from a read error. The V call is TRBV11-2, the J call TRBJ2-7, with a weak D call TRBD1 (6 bases). The CDR3 extends over 16 amino acids. Germline CDR1 reads SGHAT; CDR2 reads FQNNGV. The CDR3 sequence is CASSYVARRGFYGQYF. For the CDR3, the DNA is TGTGCCAGCAGCTATGTCGCTCGCAGGGGTTTTTACGGGCAGTACTTC.

This chain connects TRBV28 to TRBJ1-4; perhaps TRBD1 as D (5 bases). V lost 8 bases to trimming and J lost 5 bases, with 15 bases between them. The CDR3 extends over 14 amino acids. The germline CDR1 and CDR2 sequences are MDHEN and SYDVKM. CDR3 nucleotides: TGTGCCAGCGCCCCCATGTGGGGGAATGAAAAACTGTTTTTT. This sequence encodes CASAPMWGNEKLFF.

The chain has TRBV2 and TRBJ2-5; D possibly matches TRBD1 or TRBD2 (5 bases each). Trimming took 5 bases from V and 4 from J, leaving 11 bases between them. Germline V CDR1 and CDR2: SNHLY, FYNNEI. The CDR3 sequence is 13 residues long. Here the CDR3 reads CASSRDQPETQYF. In nucleotides, the CDR3 is TGTGCCAGCAGTCGGGACCAACCAGAGACCCAGTACTTC.

The rearrangement links TRBV5-4 to TRBJ2-3; 7 bases fit TRBD1. Trimming cost V 4 bases and J 6 bases; bases outside gene matches: 8. The CDR3 consists of 14 residues. Germline values: CDR1 SGHNT, CDR2 YYREEE (reference sequence). The CDR3 DNA reads TGTGCCAGCAGCCCCACGACAGGGACCGATACGCAGTATTTT. Translating gives CASSPTTGTDTQYF.

The genes are TRBV6-1 and TRBJ1-6; no clear D. Trimming cost V 2 bases and J 9 bases, with 5 bases left between them. Germline lookup yields CDR1 MNHNS and CDR2 SASEGT. The length of the CDR3 is 12 residues. The CDR3 DNA sequence: TGTGCCAGCAGTGAATTTCCTTCACCCCTCCACTTT. This sequence encodes CASSEFPSPLHF.

The rearrangement joins TRBV5-6 to TRBJ2-1, with TRBD2 matching over 14 bases. This CDR3 is 15 amino acids long. Trimming took 4 bases from V and 9 from J; bases not matched to a gene: 6. Germline V gene sequence: CDR1 SGHDT, CDR2 YYEEEE. This CDR3 reads CASSRGLAGGVEQFF. CDR3 DNA: TGTGCCAGCAGCCGCGGACTAGCGGGAGGCGTTGAGCAGTTCTTC.

The V and J genes are TRBV5-1 and TRBJ2-2; D not certain. V lost 2 bases, J lost 1 base, and 3 bases lay in between. The CDR3 totals 13 residues. Germline CDR1 is SGHRS and CDR2 is YFSETQ. CDR3 loop: CASSFLNTGELFF. The CDR3 region has the DNA TGCGCCAGCAGCTTTTTGAACACCGGGGAGCTGTTTTTT.

The chain has TRBV11-2 and TRBJ2-5; TRBD1 aligns across 7 bases. Germline CDR1 SGHAT, CDR2 FQNNGV. The CDR3 contains 11 residues. V lost 2 bases to trimming and J lost 11 bases; unmatched junction nucleotides: 2. CDR3 sequence (DNA): TGTGCCAGCAGCTTATTGGGACAGCAGTACTTC. Its translation: CASSLLGQQYF.

The chain uses TRBV6-5 and TRBJ2-7, with D unclear. V shed 4 bases and J shed 2 bases, with 12 bases lying between them. The germline gives CDR1 MNHEY, CDR2 SVGAGI. This CDR3 has 14 residues. Written as DNA, the CDR3 is TGTGCCAGCAGTTCGGCAGGATCTACCTACGAGCAGTACTTC. Translation: CASSSAGSTYEQYF.

This chain connects TRBV6-4 to TRBJ2-1; weak D call: TRBD2 (6 bases). CDR1 and CDR2 from the germline V gene are MRHNA and SNTAGT. This CDR3 has 15 residues. The germline V and J ends were trimmed by 3 bases and 0 bases, with 9 bases remaining between them. As DNA, the CDR3 is TGTGCCAGCAGTGAGGTAGCGGACTCCTACAATGAGCAGTTCTTC. Translation: CASSEVADSYNEQFF.

This rearrangement joins TRBV5-1 to TRBJ1-5; D possibly corresponds to TRBD1 (5 bases). Per the germline V gene, CDR1 is SGHRS and CDR2 is YFSETQ. V dropped 0 bases and J dropped 8 bases, with 9 bases sitting between them. The CDR3 is 13 residues long. CDR3: CASSLGGGEPQHF. The DNA of the CDR3 is TGCGCCAGCAGCTTGGGGGGCGGGGAGCCCCAGCATTTT.

A single count supports this clone. The rearrangement joins TRBV7-9 to TRBJ1-4; TRBD1 might be the D (5 bases). Trimming left V 5 bases short and J 6 bases short, with 19 bases between. The CDR3 covers 16 residues. Per germline, CDR1 SEHNR and CDR2 FQNEAQ (reference sequence). CDR3: CASSGMGDSSHEKLFF. The CDR3 region has the DNA TGTGCCAGCAGCGGAATGGGCGACAGTTCCCATGAAAAACTGTTTTTT.

The sample holds one count of this clone. The chain is built from TRBV5-4 and TRBJ2-2, with TRBD2 matching over 7 bases. V trimming: 3 bases; J trimming: 4 bases; junction bases outside the gene matches: 6. The CDR3 contains 15 residues. Germline lookup yields CDR1 SGHNT and CDR2 YYREEE (reference sequence). DNA for the CDR3: TGTGCCAGCAGCTGGGCGGGAGTTCGCACCGGGGAGCTGTTTTTT. Translating gives CASSWAGVRTGELFF.

The J gene is TRBJ2-5, the V gene TRBV9, with unresolved D. Germline CDR1 reads SGDLS; CDR2 reads YYNGEE. Trimming pared 0 bases from V and 7 bases from J, leaving 10 bases between. The length of the CDR3 is 13 residues. CDR3 sequence: CASSVAGGVTQYF. DNA of the CDR3: TGTGCCAGCAGCGTAGCTGGTGGGGTGACCCAGTACTTC.

The rearrangement uses TRBV9 and TRBJ1-1, with D perhaps TRBD1 (5 bases). Trimming stripped 0 bases from V and 5 bases from J, with 8 bases between. The CDR3 is 13 residues long. Germline CDR1 reads SGDLS; CDR2 reads YYNGEE. The DNA for the CDR3 is TGTGCCAGCAGCGTAGTATGGGGGACTGAAGCTTTCTTT. Amino acid sequence: CASSVVWGTEAFF.

The gene calls are TRBV4-3 and TRBJ2-3; D gene unclear. Germline CDR1 is LGHNA and CDR2 is YSLEER. V was pared by 3 bases and J by 6 bases, with 4 bases between. This CDR3 contains 11 residues. The CDR3 is CASSQTDTQYF. The CDR3 DNA reads TGCGCCAGCAGCCAGACGGATACGCAGTATTTT.

The CDR3 nucleotides are TGTGCCAGCAGCTTATCGGAGTACAATGAGCAGTTCTTC. Encoded protein: CASSLSEYNEQFF. The V call is TRBV7-3, the J call TRBJ2-1; D not certain. In germline, CDR1 is SGHTA, CDR2 FQGTGA. Trimming cost V 2 bases and J 4 bases, with 6 bases left between them. The CDR3 is 13 amino acids.

The rearrangement uses TRBV18 and TRBJ2-1, with D perhaps matching TRBD2 (6 bases). The germline CDR1 and CDR2 sequences are KGHSH and LQKENI. The length of the CDR3 is 14 residues. V was trimmed by 5 bases and J by 4 bases, leaving 12 bases between them. CDR3 coding DNA: TGTGCCAGCTCAGGCGGGGAAGCTTACAATGAGCAGTTCTTC. Its protein product is CASSGGEAYNEQFF.